This T cell receptor beta chain was sequenced for a study of cytomegalovirus exposure and HLA in healthy donors. With 60 Vbeta and 13 Jbeta primers, the PCR was carried out. Measured with immunoSEQ multiplex PCR; TCRdb has only the in-frame clones, and not every one. The sample lists just over 200,000 clones, around 80% occurring once. V lost 5 bases, J lost 3 bases, and 5 bases stayed unmatched. This CDR3 is built from 16 residues. Per the germline V gene, CDR1 is SGHTA and CDR2 is FQGNSA. Sequenced material: PBMCs. The rearrangement links TRBV7-2 to TRBJ2-2; 11 positions match TRBD2. The TCR originated in a man aged 45-65 years in good health and CMV-seronegative. CDR3 sequence reads: CASSPTSGSYTGELFF. The CDR3 nucleotides are TGTGCCAGCAGCCCCACTAGCGGGAGTTACACCGGGGAGCTGTTTTTT.